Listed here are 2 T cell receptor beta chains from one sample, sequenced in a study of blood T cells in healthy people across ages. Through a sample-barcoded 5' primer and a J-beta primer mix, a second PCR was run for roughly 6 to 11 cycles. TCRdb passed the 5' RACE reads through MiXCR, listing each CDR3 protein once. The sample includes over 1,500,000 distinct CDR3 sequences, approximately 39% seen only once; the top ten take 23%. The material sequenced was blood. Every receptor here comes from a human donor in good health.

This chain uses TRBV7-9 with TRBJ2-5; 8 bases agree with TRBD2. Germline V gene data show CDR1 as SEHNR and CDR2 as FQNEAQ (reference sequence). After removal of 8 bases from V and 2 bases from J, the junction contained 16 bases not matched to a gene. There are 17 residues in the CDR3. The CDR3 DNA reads TGTGCCAGCCGCCCCCGTTTGCGGGGGGTTGCTCAAGAGACCCAGTACTTC. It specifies CASRPRLRGVAQETQYF. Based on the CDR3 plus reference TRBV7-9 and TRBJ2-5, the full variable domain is DTGVSQNPRHKITKRGQNVTFRCDPISEHNRLYWYRQTLGQGPEFLTYFQNEAQLEKSRLLSDRFSAERPKGSFSTLEIQRTEQGDSAMYLCASRPRLRGVAQETQYFGPGTRLLVL.

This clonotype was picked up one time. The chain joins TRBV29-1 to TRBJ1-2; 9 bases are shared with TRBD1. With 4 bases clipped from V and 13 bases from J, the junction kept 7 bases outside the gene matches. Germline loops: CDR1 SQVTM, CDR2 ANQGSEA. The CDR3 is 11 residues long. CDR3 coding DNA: TGCAGCGTTGGAGGGACAGGGCGGTCCACCTTC. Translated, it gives CSVGGTGRSTF. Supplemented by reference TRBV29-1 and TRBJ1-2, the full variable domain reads SAVISQKPSRDICQRGTSLTIQCQVDSQVTMMFWYRQQPGQSLTLIATANQGSEATYESGFVIDKFPISRPNLTFSTLTVSNMSPEDSSIYLCSVGGTGRSTFGSGTRLTVV.